This entry lists 20 T cell receptor beta chains sequenced from one sample in a study of T cells in localized non-small cell lung cancer. Generated by immunoSEQ multiplex PCR, the TCRdb table keeps only in-frame clones and is missing some. The sample has approximately 23,000 clones; 85% to 90% are singletons. Sequenced material: peripheral blood, taken before any cancer treatment. Receptors originate from a male donor aged 60 or over with stage I lung adenocarcinoma.

The chain is built from TRBV27 and TRBJ1-6; 9 nucleotides match TRBD1. The CDR3 length is 14 residues. Germline values: CDR1 MNHEY, CDR2 SMNVEV (reference sequence). Trimming cost V 5 bases and J 10 bases; bases outside gene matches: 6. CDR3 DNA sequence: TGTGCCAGCAGTGGGGACAGGGAGGGATCACCCCTCCACTTT. Protein product: CASSGDREGSPLHF.

The chain recombines TRBV27 with TRBJ1-5; tentatively, D is TRBD1 (6 bases). Germline CDR1 is MNHEY and CDR2 is SMNVEV (reference sequence). The CDR3 is made up of 14 amino acids. V was trimmed by 6 bases and J by 4 bases, leaving 13 bases between them. CDR3 DNA sequence: TGTGCCAGCAGCCCAGGGCAGGGGAATCAGCCCCAGCATTTT. Translated, it gives CASSPGQGNQPQHF.

The CDR3 coding sequence is TGTGCCAGTGGTACCTGGGACAGGGACGCGAACACTGAAGCTTTCTTT. It translates to CASGTWDRDANTEAFF. The rearrangement joins TRBV19 to TRBJ1-1; 9 bases match TRBD1. Germline V CDR1 and CDR2: LNHDA, SQIVND (reference sequence). This CDR3 has 16 residues. V lost 8 bases and J lost 1; bases outside the gene matches: 11. The whole variable domain, remainder taken from reference TRBV19 and TRBJ1-1, is DGGITQSPKYLFRKEGQNVTLSCEQNLNHDAMYWYRQDPGQGLRLIYYSQIVNDFQKGDIAEGYSVSREKKESFPLTVTSAQKNPTAFYLCASGTWDRDANTEAFFGQGTRLTVV.

This chain joins TRBV28 and TRBJ1-6, with D possibly being TRBD1 (6 bases). CDR1 MDHEN and CDR2 SYDVKM come from the germline V gene. Trimming pared 6 bases from V and 8 bases from J, leaving 23 bases between. This CDR3 region has 17 residues. The CDR3 DNA reads as TGTGCCAGCAGACCGAGACCCCAGGGGCTCAGTTATTCACCCCTCCACTTT. Protein product: CASRPRPQGLSYSPLHF.

The sample holds one count of this clone. This chain connects TRBV2 to TRBJ2-3; unclear D gene. Germline assignment: CDR1 SNHLY and CDR2 FYNNEI. Trimming left V 6 bases short and J 2 bases short, with 12 bases between. The CDR3 sequence is 14 residues long. CDR3 DNA sequence: TGTGCCAGCAGCCCTTCAAGATCCACAGATACGCAGTATTTT. Its translation: CASSPSRSTDTQYF.

The J gene is TRBJ1-1, the V gene TRBV5-8; the match to TRBD1 covers 7 bases. Germline V gene lookup returns CDR1 SGHTS and CDR2 YDEGEE. J was trimmed by 0 bases and V by 4 bases; bases with no gene match: 9. CDR3 length equals 16 residues. CDR3 sequence reads: CASSLGQWVMNTEAFF. In nucleotides, the CDR3 is TGTGCCAGCAGCCTGGGACAGTGGGTGATGAACACTGAAGCTTTCTTT.

The chain carries TRBV28 and TRBJ2-1; 8 bases are a match to TRBD1. Germline values: CDR1 MDHEN, CDR2 SYDVKM. This CDR3 is 16 amino acids long. V shed 4 bases, J shed 1 base, and the junction held 6 bases outside the gene matches. The CDR3 sequence: CASSSDRGASYNEQFF. DNA for the CDR3: TGTGCCAGCAGTTCCGACAGGGGCGCTTCCTACAATGAGCAGTTCTTC.

CDR3 bases: TGTGCCAGCAGGACTAGCGGCGACACTCTCTCCTACAATGAGCAGTTCTTC. Amino acid sequence: CASRTSGDTLSYNEQFF. The chain uses TRBV28 and TRBJ2-1, with TRBD2 matching over 9 bases. The CDR3 consists of 17 residues. The junction had 9 bases not matched to a gene; V was cut back by 6 bases and J by 0 bases. CDR1 MDHEN and CDR2 SYDVKM come from the germline V gene.

J is TRBJ1-2 and V is TRBV9; no firm D call. V was shortened by 6 bases and J by 4 bases, with 19 bases between the two germline ends. In germline, CDR1 is SGDLS, CDR2 YYNGEE. CDR3 length equals 15 residues. Here the CDR3 reads CASTSTHTRAYGYTF. The DNA of the CDR3 is TGTGCCAGCACCAGTACCCATACAAGGGCCTATGGCTACACCTTC.

Regarding this clone: A junction end diverges from the germline sequence, so it may reflect a read error. The rearrangement joins TRBV11-2 to TRBJ1-6; the D gene is possibly TRBD1 (6 bases). The CDR3 loop spans 15 amino acids. Germline CDR1 is SGHAT and CDR2 is FQNNGV. The CDR3 loop reads CANSPRTGFDSPLHF. CDR3 DNA sequence: TGTGCCAACAGCCCAAGAACAGGGTTTGATTCACCCCTCCACTTT.

The genes are TRBV30 and TRBJ1-2; D unresolved. Germline assignment: CDR1 GTSNPN and CDR2 SVGIG (reference sequence). Trimming left V 0 bases short and J 6 bases short, with 11 bases between. CDR3 length: 13 amino acids. CDR3 residues: CAWSVQNFDGYTF. CDR3 in DNA: TGTGCCTGGAGTGTACAGAACTTTGATGGCTACACCTTC.

The chain carries TRBV9 and TRBJ2-5; 7 bases align to TRBD1. Gene TRBJ2-7 matches the end of the DNA better, so the J call may be wrong. The germline V gene has CDR1 SGDLS and CDR2 YYNGEE. This CDR3 spans 16 amino acids. The CDR3 here is CASSGYSGQIGNEQYF. CDR3 sequence (DNA): TGTGCCAGCAGCGGTTACTCGGGACAGATCGGCAACGAGCAGTACTTC.

The genes are TRBV7-8 and TRBJ2-7, with D uncertain. The V end lost 2 bases, the J end lost 2 bases, and 19 bases lay between the germline ends. The CDR3 loop spans 17 amino acids. The germline V gene has CDR1 SGHVS and CDR2 FQNEAQ. CDR3 DNA sequence: TGTGCCAGCAGCTTAAAGTTGAATATGCAGGTCCCCTACGAGCAGTACTTC. It translates to CASSLKLNMQVPYEQYF. Supplemented by reference TRBV7-8 and TRBJ2-7, the full variable domain reads GAGVSQSPRYKVAKRGQDVALRCDPISGHVSLFWYQQALGQGPEFLTYFQNEAQLDKSGLPSDRFFAERPEGSVSTLKIQRTQQEDSAVYLCASSLKLNMQVPYEQYFGPGTRLTVT.

The V call is TRBV6-5, the J call TRBJ1-6; 10 bases are shared with TRBD1. Germline assignment: CDR1 MNHEY and CDR2 SVGAGI. V was clipped by 5 bases and J by 9 bases; unmatched bases: 4. CDR3 length: 14 residues. In nucleotides, the CDR3 is TGTGCCAGCAGTGAAGGGACAGGGGTTTCACCCCTCCACTTT. This sequence encodes CASSEGTGVSPLHF.

V is TRBV7-2 and J is TRBJ1-3; TRBD1 aligns across 7 bases. The CDR3 is 18 residues long. With V trimmed by 5 bases and J by 0 bases, 13 bases remained unmatched. Germline CDR1 and CDR2: SGHTA and FQGNSA. CDR3 DNA sequence: TGTGCCAGCAGCCCGAATGGAGGGGGCGCGCTCTCTGGAAACACCATATATTTT. Amino acid sequence: CASSPNGGGALSGNTIYF.

Here the CDR3 reads CASSPIGQDTPYEQYF. In DNA form, the CDR3 reads TGTGCCAGCAGCCCAATTGGACAGGACACCCCCTACGAGCAGTACTTC. This rearrangement joins TRBV7-9 to TRBJ2-7; 7 bases agree with TRBD1. Germline V CDR1 and CDR2: SEHNR, FQNEAQ (reference sequence). The CDR3 length is 16 residues. V lost 5 bases to trimming and J lost 2 bases; unmatched junction nucleotides: 12.

This clone is a singleton in its sample. The V and J genes are TRBV9 and TRBJ1-1; 12 nucleotides line up with TRBD1. CDR1 and CDR2 (germline): SGDLS, YYNGEE. The CDR3 loop spans 14 amino acids. With 3 bases clipped from V and 6 bases from J, the junction kept 3 bases outside the gene matches. Here the CDR3 DNA reads TGTGCCAGCAGCGGCCGGGACAGGGGGCCTGAAGCTTTCTTT. Translating gives CASSGRDRGPEAFF.

V is TRBV29-1 and J is TRBJ1-5; 8 positions match TRBD1. The J segment lost 6 bases and the V segment lost 4 bases, leaving 5 bases of the junction unmatched. This CDR3 comprises 13 residues. CDR1 and CDR2 from the germline V gene are SQVTM and ANQGSEA. The CDR3 spells CSVATGDSQPQHF. The CDR3 nucleotides read TGCAGCGTTGCGACAGGGGACAGTCAGCCCCAGCATTTT.

The chain links TRBV7-6 to TRBJ2-1, with D perhaps TRBD2 (7 bases). The CDR3 consists of 14 residues. Germline V gene sequence: CDR1 SGHVS, CDR2 FNYEAQ. The V end was cut by 0 bases, the J end by 8 bases, with 11 bases between. CDR3 in DNA: TGTGCCAGCAGCTTAGCGGGGGGGCGCGATGAGCAGTTCTTC. Its protein is CASSLAGGRDEQFF.

The DNA of the CDR3 is TGCAGCGCCGCGCAGGGGACGTCGGATCAGCCCCAGCATTTT. Amino acid sequence: CSAAQGTSDQPQHF. This chain connects TRBV29-1 to TRBJ1-5, with D possibly being TRBD1 (6 bases). Trimming shortened V by 7 bases and J by 5 bases, and 18 bases separated the two germline ends. Germline CDR1 reads SQVTM; CDR2 reads ANQGSEA. This CDR3 has 14 residues.